These 32 T cell receptor beta chains were sequenced from one sample in a study of T cell responses to AZD1222 COVID-19 vaccine. Only in-frame clones appear in the TCRdb table, and some are missing; sequencing was by immunoSEQ multiplex PCR. Of some 170,000 clones in the sample, about 90% were seen once. Source: peripheral blood, taken 28 days after the second AZD1222 dose. These receptors originate from an adult who received the AZD1222 COVID-19 vaccine.

The chain recombines TRBV27 with TRBJ2-2; perhaps TRBD1 as D (6 bases). Trimming pared 3 bases from V and 5 bases from J, leaving 13 bases between. CDR1 is MNHEY and CDR2 is SMNVEV in the germline V gene (reference sequence). This CDR3 comprises 15 residues. CDR3 sequence: CASSFGAGATGELFF. The CDR3 DNA sequence: TGTGCCAGCAGTTTTGGGGCAGGGGCAACCGGGGAGCTGTTTTTT.

There are a few counts of this clone. The chain is built from TRBV6-5 and TRBJ1-2; D is uncertain. The ends were cut back, 8 bases at V and 3 bases at J, with 13 bases in the middle. CDR3 length: 13 amino acids. In germline, CDR1 is MNHEY, CDR2 SVGAGI. The chain's CDR3 is CASRLTVDYGYTF. The DNA of the CDR3 is TGTGCCAGCCGTCTTACGGTGGACTATGGCTACACCTTC.

The V gene is TRBV5-8, the J gene TRBJ1-5; D ambiguous. This CDR3 has 16 amino acids. Germline CDR1 SGHTS, CDR2 YDEGEE. V dropped 0 bases and J dropped 1 base, with 11 bases sitting between them. The DNA of the CDR3 is TGTGCCAGCAGCTTGGGAACGCAGCCCAGCAATCAGCCCCAGCATTTT. Its protein product is CASSLGTQPSNQPQHF.

V gene TRBV6-6 combines with J gene TRBJ2-1, with 7 bases that match TRBD1. CDR1 is MNHNY and CDR2 is SVGAGI in the germline V gene (reference sequence). This CDR3 is 15 amino acids long. Unmatched junction bases numbered 9, after V lost 6 bases and J lost 4 bases. Here the CDR3 DNA reads TGTGCCAGCAGCTCACGGGACAGAAAGTACAATGAGCAGTTCTTC. It is translated as CASSSRDRKYNEQFF.

J is TRBJ1-1 and V is TRBV5-6; no reliable D call. The germline CDR1 and CDR2 sequences are SGHDT and YYEEEE. The ends were cut back, 0 bases at V and 6 bases at J, with 6 bases in the middle. This CDR3 has 12 residues. DNA of the CDR3: TGTGCCAGCAGCTTGGGTGGTCCTGAAGCTTTCTTT. Translation gives CASSLGGPEAFF.

This clone occurred a few times. The chain couples TRBV30 to TRBJ2-4; 7 positions agree with TRBD2. The CDR3 contains 13 residues. Germline lookup yields CDR1 GTSNPN and CDR2 SVGIG (reference sequence). After removal of 3 bases from V and 6 bases from J, the junction contained 5 bases not matched to a gene. CDR3 in amino acids: CAWRGEGRNIQYF. Here the CDR3 DNA reads TGTGCCTGGAGAGGGGAGGGTCGAAACATTCAGTACTTC.

On this clone: The junction and the germline gene differ at one end; a read error may be behind it. Other DNA sequences of this sample code for an identical CDR3. The gene calls are TRBV2 and TRBJ1-5; D is unclear. The CDR3 sequence is 12 residues long. Germline CDR1 reads SNHLY; CDR2 reads FYNNEI. The CDR3 nucleotides are TGTGCCACCAGTAGGGGCAATCAGCCCCAGCATTTT. It codes for CATSRGNQPQHF.

The chain uses TRBV6-5 and TRBJ2-5, with 7 bases lining up with TRBD2. The CDR3 is 15 residues long. Germline V CDR1 and CDR2: MNHEY, SVGAGI. The trim removed 6 bases at V and 5 bases at J, leaving 12 bases unmatched. The CDR3 DNA sequence: TGTGCCAGCAGCCCCTTCCGGGGGGAAGGGGAGACCCAGTACTTC. The encoded protein is CASSPFRGEGETQYF.

The CDR3 is CASSPRGGSGTEAFF. CDR3 in DNA: TGTGCCAGCTCACCGCGAGGGGGCTCAGGCACTGAAGCTTTCTTT. The chain uses TRBV18 and TRBJ1-1, with 7 bases aligning to TRBD1. The CDR3 is 15 amino acids. Germline V gene lookup returns CDR1 KGHSH and CDR2 LQKENI. V lost 3 bases, J lost 4 bases, and 8 bases stayed unmatched.

The rearrangement links TRBV18 to TRBJ1-1, with 7 bases matching TRBD1. From germline, CDR1 is KGHSH and CDR2 LQKENI. J lost 5 bases, V lost 3 bases, and 3 bases had no gene match. This CDR3 comprises 13 residues. The CDR3 reads CASSPSRGTEAFF. For the CDR3, the DNA is TGTGCCAGCTCACCCAGCAGGGGGACTGAAGCTTTCTTT.

This clone was detected only once. The chain joins TRBV2 to TRBJ1-1; the D gene is possibly TRBD1 (5 bases). CDR1 and CDR2 from the germline V gene are SNHLY and FYNNEI. Deletions cut 11 bases from V and 0 bases from J, with 16 bases between. The CDR3 length is 14 residues. CDR3 sequence: CASWWGTLNTEAFF. For the CDR3, the DNA is TGTGCCTCCTGGTGGGGGACTCTGAACACTGAAGCTTTCTTT.

The chain combines TRBV11-2 with TRBJ1-4; D unclear. The germline CDR1 and CDR2 sequences are SGHAT and FQNNGV. This CDR3 contains 14 residues. Trimming stripped 3 bases from V and 0 bases from J, with 5 bases between. Here the CDR3 DNA reads TGTGCCAGCAGCTTGTCCCCAACTAATGAAAAACTGTTTTTT. It translates to CASSLSPTNEKLFF.

The chain uses TRBV19 and TRBJ1-2; D gene uncertain. The CDR3 consists of 14 residues. Germline loops: CDR1 LNHDA, CDR2 SQIVND (reference sequence). The V end lost 1 base, the J end lost 8 bases, and 14 bases lay between the germline ends. CDR3: CASSIVPLEPGYTF. The CDR3 region has the DNA TGTGCCAGTAGTATAGTACCCCTTGAACCCGGCTACACCTTC.

V gene TRBV5-4 combines with J gene TRBJ1-3; D gene uncertain. The CDR3 consists of 14 residues. Between the trimmed V and J ends, which lost 4 bases and 0 bases, there was a span of 8 bases. Germline lookup yields CDR1 SGHNT and CDR2 YYREEE (reference sequence). CDR3 nucleotide sequence: TGTGCCAGCAGCGCTGGAGTCTCTGGAAACACCATATATTTT. It codes for CASSAGVSGNTIYF.

The chain combines TRBV9 with TRBJ1-6, with 11 nucleotides matching TRBD1. V dropped 4 bases and J dropped 7; count of bases not matched to a gene: 7. Germline V gene sequence: CDR1 SGDLS, CDR2 YYNGEE. This CDR3 is 16 amino acids long. CDR3 DNA sequence: TGTGCCAGCAGCCCGGGACAGGGGGAAGGAAATTCACCCCTCCACTTT. Its translation is CASSPGQGEGNSPLHF.

The chain has TRBV5-1 and TRBJ2-1; D possibly corresponds to TRBD2 (5 bases). This CDR3 comprises 14 residues. V dropped 4 bases and J dropped 8 bases, with 16 bases sitting between them. CDR1 is SGHRS and CDR2 is YFSETQ in the germline V gene. CDR3 residues: CASSRAQKGDEQFF. CDR3 coding DNA: TGCGCCAGCAGCCGCGCACAAAAGGGAGATGAGCAGTTCTTC.

This chain connects TRBV2 to TRBJ1-4, with D unclear. Germline assignment: CDR1 SNHLY and CDR2 FYNNEI. This CDR3 has 13 residues. V was clipped by 11 bases and J by 4 bases, with 14 bases between them. CDR3 sequence: CASRKEFNEKLFF. In DNA, the CDR3 is TGTGCCTCCAGGAAGGAGTTTAATGAAAAACTGTTTTTT.

Note on this clone: The sample has other DNA sequences that encode this CDR3 too. The genes are TRBV5-1 and TRBJ1-1; D is unclear. The CDR3 runs to 13 residues. Germline assignment: CDR1 SGHRS and CDR2 YFSETQ. The V and J ends lost 0 bases and 5 bases respectively, with 8 bases between them. The CDR3 reads CASSLASGTEAFF. The CDR3 region has the DNA TGCGCCAGCAGCTTGGCATCGGGTACTGAAGCTTTCTTT.

The rearrangement uses TRBV29-1 and TRBJ1-2; no firm D call. The germline gives CDR1 SQVTM, CDR2 ANQGSEA. This CDR3 comprises 13 residues. The V gene lost 4 bases and the J gene lost 3 bases, with 12 bases spanning the gap. The DNA for the CDR3 is TGCAGCGTTGTAACGGCCTGGGACTATGGCTACACCTTC. Translation: CSVVTAWDYGYTF. The full variable domain, its missing parts supplied by reference TRBV29-1 and TRBJ1-2, is SAVISQKPSRDICQRGTSLTIQCQVDSQVTMMFWYRQQPGQSLTLIATANQGSEATYESGFVIDKFPISRPNLTFSTLTVSNMSPEDSSIYLCSVVTAWDYGYTFGSGTRLTVV.

The genes are TRBV5-1 and TRBJ1-1; 8 positions agree with TRBD1. The CDR3 sequence is 14 residues long. With 3 bases clipped from V and 0 bases from J, the junction kept 1 base outside the gene matches. Germline V CDR1 and CDR2: SGHRS, YFSETQ. CDR3 sequence reads: CASSWDRLNTEAFF. The CDR3 coding sequence is TGCGCCAGCAGCTGGGACAGGTTGAACACTGAAGCTTTCTTT.

The V gene is TRBV2, the J gene TRBJ1-5; 8 bases are a match to TRBD1. There are 14 residues in the CDR3. Trimming at V came to 6 bases and at J to 6 bases, leaving 7 bases not matched to a gene. Germline CDR1 is SNHLY and CDR2 is FYNNEI. In DNA form, the CDR3 reads TGTGCCAGCAGCGAGCGGACAGGGTTTCAGCCCCAGCATTTT. Translated: CASSERTGFQPQHF.

This chain joins TRBV6-4 and TRBJ1-6, with 9 bases aligning to TRBD1. The V gene end was trimmed by 4 bases and the J gene end by 7 bases; junction bases not matched to a gene: 2. The CDR3 length is 14 residues. Germline CDR1 MRHNA, CDR2 SNTAGT. The CDR3 nucleotides read TGTGCCAGCAGTGCCGACAGGGGGAATTCACCCCTCCACTTT. This codes for CASSADRGNSPLHF.

This sequence joins TRBV3-1 (or the pseudogene TRBV3-2) and TRBJ2-5; 14 nucleotides align to TRBD2. Germline loops: CDR1 LGHDT, CDR2 YNNKEL (reference sequence). This CDR3 is 16 amino acids long. V was pared by 4 bases and J by 5 bases, with 6 bases of the junction left unmatched. CDR3 region: CASSLTSGGAGETQYF. The CDR3 nucleotides read TGTGCCAGCAGCCTGACTAGCGGGGGGGCCGGGGAGACCCAGTACTTC.

This clone was seen once. V usage is TRBV2 and J usage is TRBJ1-1, with 7 bases fitting TRBD1. There are 12 residues in the CDR3. The V and J ends lost 7 bases and 11 bases, in that order; junction bases with no gene match: 10. Looked up from germline, CDR1 is SNHLY and CDR2 is FYNNEI. CDR3 loop: CASNPQGMLAFF. The CDR3 region has the DNA TGTGCCAGCAACCCACAGGGGATGCTCGCTTTCTTT.

The CDR3 is CASSIARANTEAFF. The CDR3 DNA sequence: TGTGCCAGTAGTATAGCCAGAGCGAACACTGAAGCTTTCTTT. This sequence joins TRBV19 and TRBJ1-1; D uncertain. The V and J ends lost 1 base and 1 base respectively, with 7 bases between them. Per germline, CDR1 LNHDA and CDR2 SQIVND (reference sequence). CDR3 length equals 14 residues.

The V gene is TRBV9, the J gene TRBJ2-1; 13 nucleotides agree with TRBD2. This CDR3 spans 16 amino acids. The germline gives CDR1 SGDLS, CDR2 YYNGEE. V was clipped by 2 bases and J by 4 bases; unmatched bases: 3. The CDR3: CASSVILAGGYNEQFF. The CDR3 DNA reads as TGTGCCAGCAGCGTTATACTAGCGGGGGGGTACAATGAGCAGTTCTTC.

V and J are TRBV6-5 and TRBJ1-1, with D tentatively TRBD1 (5 bases). Deletions cut 7 bases from V and 3 bases from J, with 18 bases between. The CDR3 spans 15 residues. Germline CDR1 and CDR2: MNHEY and SVGAGI. As DNA, the CDR3 is TGTGCCAGCAAAGTGGGTCGACAGAGTTACACTGAAGCTTTCTTT. It translates to CASKVGRQSYTEAFF.

This chain links TRBV20-1 with TRBJ1-1; D is undetermined. V was pared by 3 bases and J by 7 bases, with 9 bases between. This CDR3 region has 11 residues. Germline V lookup: CDR1 DFQATT, CDR2 SNEGSKA (reference sequence). The CDR3 region has the DNA TGCAGTGCTAGTACTGGAGTTGAAGCTTTCTTT. Translation gives CSASTGVEAFF.

The chain has TRBV11-2 and TRBJ1-2; D uncertain. V lost 8 bases to trimming and J lost 4 bases, with 14 bases between them. Germline V gene data show CDR1 as SGHAT and CDR2 as FQNNGV. The CDR3 sequence is 13 residues long. The CDR3 loop reads CASARQLSYGYTF. DNA of the CDR3: TGTGCCAGCGCTCGGCAGCTTAGCTATGGCTACACCTTC.

This chain joins TRBV5-1 and TRBJ2-7; D is unclear. V was clipped by 0 bases and J by 6 bases, with 16 bases between them. Germline V gives CDR1 SGHRS, CDR2 YFSETQ. The CDR3 consists of 15 residues. The CDR3 protein is CASSLAGRSSTEQYF. CDR3 nucleotide sequence: TGCGCCAGCAGCTTGGCGGGCAGAAGTAGCACCGAGCAGTACTTC.

The V gene is TRBV6-5, the J gene TRBJ2-7, with TRBD1 matching over 10 bases. Germline CDR1 and CDR2: MNHEY and SVGAGI. Losses at the gene ends were 2 bases for V and 1 base for J; bases not matched to a gene: 2. The CDR3 contains 15 residues. CDR3: CASSYRQGASYEQYF. The CDR3, as DNA: TGTGCCAGCAGTTACAGACAGGGGGCGTCCTACGAGCAGTACTTC.

The table lists this clone with a count of one. The CDR3 DNA sequence: TGTGCCAGCAGCTTAGTAAGGGGAGTGAACACTGAAGCTTTCTTT. This encodes CASSLVRGVNTEAFF. The chain employs TRBV11-2 and TRBJ1-1; TRBD1 is a possible D gene (5 bases). V was trimmed by 1 base and J by 0 bases, leaving 9 bases between them. Germline CDR1 and CDR2: SGHAT and FQNNGV. The CDR3 runs 15 residues.